This passage covers 5 T cell receptor beta chains from one sample sequenced in a study of siplizumab effects on memory and regulatory T cells. The table came from immunoSEQ multiplex PCR; TCRdb's copy has only in-frame clones and leaves some out. The sample has roughly 75,000 clones; 93% are singletons. Source material: CD8+ T cells sorted from blood. The receptors shown here come from a human donor in good health.

The chain carries TRBV29-1 and TRBJ1-1, with D possibly being TRBD1 (6 bases). This CDR3 is 14 amino acids long. The V gene lost 1 base and the J gene lost 7 bases, with 16 bases spanning the gap. Germline V CDR1 and CDR2: SQVTM, ANQGSEA. The DNA of the CDR3 is TGCAGCGTTGAAGTCCTCGTTCTCAGGGGTGAAGCTTTCTTT. Residues: CSVEVLVLRGEAFF.

The chain employs TRBV11-2 and TRBJ2-3, with D perhaps TRBD1 (6 bases). The CDR3 spans 14 residues. The germline gives CDR1 SGHAT, CDR2 FQNNGV. V lost 1 base and J lost 4, with 9 bases in between. CDR3 bases: TGTGCCAGCAGCTTAGTCGCAGGGGCAGATACGCAGTATTTT. Its protein is CASSLVAGADTQYF.

This chain links TRBV30 with TRBJ1-2, with 10 bases matching TRBD1. The germline gives CDR1 GTSNPN, CDR2 SVGIG (reference sequence). There are 14 residues in the CDR3. Unmatched junction bases numbered 6, after V lost 1 base and J lost 7 bases. The CDR3 bases are TGTGCCTGGAGTGGCGGACAGGGGGATGCTGGCTACACCTTC. It encodes CAWSGGQGDAGYTF.

The rearrangement joins TRBV5-4 to TRBJ1-2; D unresolved. V was trimmed by 1 base and J by 5 bases, leaving 12 bases between them. CDR1 is SGHNT, CDR2 YYREEE, per germline (reference sequence). The CDR3 is 14 amino acids. The CDR3 sequence is CASSLSGVGYGYTF. The CDR3, as DNA: TGTGCCAGCAGCTTGTCCGGGGTTGGATATGGCTACACCTTC.

V usage is TRBV7-3 and J usage is TRBJ1-1; D may be TRBD1 (5 bases). The V and J ends lost 4 bases and 1 base respectively, with 10 bases between them. The CDR3 length is 14 residues. CDR1 is SGHTA, CDR2 FQGTGA, per germline. This chain's CDR3 is CASSYGGTNTEAFF. The CDR3, as DNA: TGTGCCAGCAGCTATGGGGGAACGAACACTGAAGCTTTCTTT.